This TCR beta chain was sequenced in a study of blood T cell repertoires in COVID-19. V trimming: 2 bases; J trimming: 7 bases; junction bases outside the gene matches: 13. Germline V CDR1 and CDR2: SGDLS, YYNGEE. The CDR3 has 18 residues. Clones were read by immunoSEQ multiplex PCR, and TCRdb kept only the in-frame ones, dropping some. Of about 200,000 clones listed, 70% to 90% were seen once; the top ten hold roughly 21%. The chain links TRBV9 to TRBJ2-2, with 11 bases aligning to TRBD2. Sequenced: peripheral blood. The origin of this receptor is a man aged 55 to 70 with active or convalescent COVID-19. CDR3 in DNA: TGTGCCAGCAGCGTTACTAGCGGGGGCCTACTAAGAGGCGGGGAGCTGTTTTTT. Encoded protein: CASSVTSGGLLRGGELFF.